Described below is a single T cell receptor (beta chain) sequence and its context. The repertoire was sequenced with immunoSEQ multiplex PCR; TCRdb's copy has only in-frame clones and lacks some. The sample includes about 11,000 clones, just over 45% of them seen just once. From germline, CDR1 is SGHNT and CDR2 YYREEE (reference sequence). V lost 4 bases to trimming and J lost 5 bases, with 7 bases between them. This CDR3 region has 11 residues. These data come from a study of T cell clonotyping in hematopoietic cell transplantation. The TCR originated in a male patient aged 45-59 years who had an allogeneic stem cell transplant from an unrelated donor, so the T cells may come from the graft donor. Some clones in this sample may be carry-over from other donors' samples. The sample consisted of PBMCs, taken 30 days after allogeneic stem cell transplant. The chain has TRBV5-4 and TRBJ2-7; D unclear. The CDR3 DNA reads TGTGCCAGCAGCAGTTCCAACGAGCAGTACTTC. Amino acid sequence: CASSSSNEQYF.